This T cell receptor beta chain was recorded in a study of metastatic and nonmetastatic thyroid tumors (dated by TCRdb to about 2020). Looking at the study overall: For patients with malignant and with benign thyroid disease, the researchers compared repertoires between peripheral blood samples and tumor or nodule tissue samples. The paper as a whole reports these results and caveats: In both blood and tumor samples, malignant tumors were reported to have significantly higher TCR beta diversity than benign nodules.

No patient had received any treatment before thyroid surgery. The study retrospectively analysed patient clinical samples collected from about 2012 to 2018 using T-cell receptor beta sequencing. Library preparation employed PCR. Sequencing used an Illumina HiSeq 4000. High-throughput sequencing was used to profile the CDR3 region of the TCR beta-chain in every patient. Per the source publication's procedure: A classifier to discriminate distant-metastatic papillary thyroid cancer patients was built from CDR3 differences across clinicopathological groups. To measure repertoire diversity the researchers used the Shannon index, while the Morisita-Horn index served to gauge how similar the tumor and blood repertoires were. TCRdb handled the public reads itself, with Q25 trimming in fastp and clone calling in MiXCR, and kept productive beta chains. TCRdb's processing, not the study's, gives the V and J calls here. The sample table lists around 6,000 clones, 30% of them with a count of one. The ten largest clones represent around 21% of the sample.

Reading the germline V gene (reference sequence) gives CDR1 MNHEY and CDR2 SMNVEV. From cysteine to phenylalanine, the CDR3 is 12 amino acids long. The kept DNA is CDR3 alone, 36 bases in frame from the first base. Comment on this clone: Its antigen specificity is not known. At one end the junction does not follow the germline gene, possibly because of a read error.

In this chain, TRBV27 is recombined with TRBJ2-7; the D region may be TRBD1 or TRBD2, each matching 5 bases equally. This TCR was sampled from a female donor with papillary thyroid cancer or a benign thyroid nodule (not recorded which). Some clones in this sample may be carry-over from other donors' samples. The specimen was adjacent normal tissue. The DNA is as follows: TGTGCCAGCAAAATACCCGCCGGGACCATTTTGTTC. This codes for CASKIPAGTILF.